The 27 T cell receptor beta chains reported below all come from one sample, sequenced in a study of Ad26.COV2.S vaccination and SARS-CoV-2 variants (dated by TCRdb to the early 2020s). Reading the label with the study, this specimen's treatment or condition is: around 19 received Ad26.COV2.S at low or high dose, single or two shots; 5 received placebo; per-sample allocation not given. Repertoires of vaccine and placebo recipients were sequenced from samples taken on day 63 after the first injection. Receptor libraries were prepared by the immunoSEQ multiplex PCR assay. The immuneACCESS repertoire file appears here via TCRdb, limited to in-frame rearrangements. These files lack a portion of the clones; in checked studies, under half of the deficit traces to unresolved V genes, and the cause of the others is not known. The sample profile shows about 480,000 clones; roughly 87% of them were found once. The ten top clones hold around 13% of the sample.

Material: peripheral blood, obtained in a trial of Ad26.COV2.S vaccine versus placebo. The receptors stem from a person between 18 and 60 years old who received the Ad26.COV2.S COVID-19 vaccine or a placebo.

The J gene is TRBJ2-2, the V gene TRBV4-3; D is unresolved. The V gene lost 0 bases and the J gene lost 0 bases, with 8 bases spanning the gap. From germline, CDR1 is LGHNA and CDR2 YSLEER. The CDR3 is made up of 16 amino acids. CDR3: CASSQDGLANTGELFF. DNA of the CDR3: TGCGCCAGCAGCCAAGATGGGCTAGCGAACACCGGGGAGCTGTTTTTT.

J is TRBJ2-3 and V is TRBV6-5; TRBD2 agrees at 12 bases. J lost 5 bases, V lost 6 bases, and 6 bases had no gene match. The CDR3 covers 15 residues. Germline CDR1 and CDR2: MNHEY and SVGAGI. CDR3: CASSWTSGTQDTQYF. CDR3 DNA: TGTGCCAGCAGCTGGACTAGCGGGACCCAAGATACGCAGTATTTT.

The chain joins TRBV19 to TRBJ2-2; 12 bases map to TRBD2. Trimming removed 3 bases from V and 5 bases from J; junction bases left unmatched: 16. The CDR3 is made up of 20 amino acids. Germline V CDR1 and CDR2: LNHDA, SQIVND (reference sequence). CDR3 residues: CASSILKPLAGGPGTGELFF. In DNA, the CDR3 is TGTGCCAGTAGTATCTTGAAGCCTCTAGCGGGAGGGCCGGGAACCGGGGAGCTGTTTTTT.

The chain joins TRBV27 to TRBJ2-2; D unresolved. The CDR3 consists of 12 residues. Looked up from germline, CDR1 is MNHEY and CDR2 is SMNVEV (reference sequence). The germline V and J ends were trimmed by 2 bases and 5 bases, with 3 bases remaining between them. In DNA, the CDR3 is TGTGCCAGCAGTTTACAAACCGGGGAGCTGTTTTTT. Its translation is CASSLQTGELFF.

V usage is TRBV2 and J usage is TRBJ2-3; D is ambiguous. The CDR3 has 16 amino acids. From germline, CDR1 is SNHLY and CDR2 FYNNEI. V was pared by 4 bases and J by 0 bases, with 14 bases between. CDR3 protein: CASSAVKRTSTDTQYF. Written as DNA, the CDR3 is TGTGCCAGCAGTGCCGTTAAGCGAACTAGCACAGATACGCAGTATTTT.

This CDR3 is CAWSPIGLPGYGYTF. The CDR3 DNA is TGTGCCTGGAGCCCCATTGGACTGCCGGGGTATGGCTACACCTTC. The V and J genes are TRBV30 and TRBJ1-2; D is ambiguous. Germline CDR1 GTSNPN, CDR2 SVGIG (reference sequence). This CDR3 comprises 15 residues. V lost 3 bases and J lost 5, with 19 bases in between.

The genes are TRBV19 and TRBJ1-1; D call uncertain. The CDR3 spans 13 residues. The V gene lost 3 bases and the J gene lost 1 base, with 6 bases spanning the gap. Germline V gene data show CDR1 as LNHDA and CDR2 as SQIVND (reference sequence). The CDR3 coding sequence is TGTGCCAGTAGTATGGATCAGAACACTGAAGCTTTCTTT. It translates to CASSMDQNTEAFF.

This chain joins TRBV7-3 and TRBJ2-1; TRBD2 matches 13 bases. V gave up 5 bases and J gave up 4 bases; unmatched junction bases: 2. Germline values: CDR1 SGHTA, CDR2 FQGTGA. This CDR3 region has 15 residues. CDR3 coding DNA: TGTGCCAGCAGCAAGGGACTAGCGGGATACAATGAGCAGTTCTTC. This encodes CASSKGLAGYNEQFF.

This chain uses TRBV12-3 or TRBV12-4 with TRBJ2-1, with D uncertain. This CDR3 has 11 amino acids. V shed 3 bases and J shed 6 bases, with 3 bases lying between them. The CDR3, as DNA: TGTGCCAGCAGTTTTACCAATGAGCAGTTCTTC. Protein sequence: CASSFTNEQFF.

The chain employs TRBV6-6 and TRBJ2-2, with D uncertain. Germline CDR1 reads MNHNY; CDR2 reads SVGAGI (reference sequence). V was clipped by 6 bases and J by 1 base, with 6 bases between them. The CDR3 contains 13 residues. In DNA form, the CDR3 reads TGTGCCAGCAGATTACAGAACACCGGGGAGCTGTTTTTT. Amino acids: CASRLQNTGELFF.

The chain carries TRBV4-3 and TRBJ1-4; D is unresolved. This CDR3 contains 13 residues. From germline, CDR1 is LGHNA and CDR2 YSLEER. Between the trimmed V and J ends, which lost 0 bases and 13 bases, there was a span of 12 bases. Written as DNA, the CDR3 is TGCGCCAGCAGCCAAGAGAGAGGGCGGGGACTGTTTTTT. It encodes CASSQERGRGLFF.

The CDR3 is CASSEQGSQYF. In DNA, the CDR3 is TGTGCCAGCAGTGAACAGGGGTCGCAGTATTTT. V gene TRBV6-1 combines with J gene TRBJ2-3; tentatively, D is TRBD1 (6 bases). The V and J ends lost 2 bases and 10 bases respectively, with 7 bases between them. The germline V gene has CDR1 MNHNS and CDR2 SASEGT. This CDR3 is built from 11 residues.

The count of this clone is one. A much larger clone differs from this one at a single base, so this may be a read error. The sample holds other DNA sequences that translate to the same CDR3. CDR3 DNA: TGCAGCGTAGAGACAGCTAACTATGGCTACACCTTC. It is translated as CSVETANYGYTF. This rearrangement joins TRBV29-1 to TRBJ1-2; D may be TRBD1 (5 bases). This CDR3 region has 12 residues. From germline, CDR1 is SQVTM and CDR2 ANQGSEA. With 6 bases removed from V and 0 bases from J, the gap between germline ends came to 8 bases.

The gene calls are TRBV2 and TRBJ2-1, with D possibly TRBD1 on 6 matching bases. The CDR3 loop spans 15 amino acids. Germline lookup yields CDR1 SNHLY and CDR2 FYNNEI. V was shortened by 6 bases and J by 6 bases, with 18 bases between the two germline ends. The CDR3 sequence: CASRAFTGTINEQFF. The CDR3 nucleotides read TGTGCCAGCAGGGCATTCACCGGGACAATCAATGAGCAGTTCTTC.

The chain combines TRBV5-8 with TRBJ2-3; TRBD1 agrees at 9 bases. J was trimmed by 3 bases and V by 0 bases; bases with no gene match: 5. The length of the CDR3 is 16 residues. In germline, CDR1 is SGHTS, CDR2 YDEGEE. CDR3 nucleotide sequence: TGTGCCAGCAGCTTGGGGACAGGGGCCGGTACAGATACGCAGTATTTT. Encoded protein: CASSLGTGAGTDTQYF.

The chain employs TRBV29-1 and TRBJ2-1; D is perhaps TRBD2 (5 bases). The CDR3 is 14 amino acids. The V end lost 5 bases, the J end lost 6 bases, and 17 bases lay between the germline ends. Per the germline V gene, CDR1 is SQVTM and CDR2 is ANQGSEA. The CDR3 reads CSVRKPRVANEQFF. The DNA for the CDR3 is TGCAGCGTTCGAAAGCCGAGGGTGGCCAATGAGCAGTTCTTC.

V and J are TRBV30 and TRBJ2-4; 7 nucleotides match TRBD2. Germline values: CDR1 GTSNPN, CDR2 SVGIG (reference sequence). V shed 0 bases, J shed 1 base, and the junction held 6 bases outside the gene matches. The CDR3 is 16 residues long. CDR3 sequence: CAWSVGGRVAKNIQYF. The CDR3 DNA is TGTGCCTGGAGTGTTGGAGGGAGGGTGGCCAAAAACATTCAGTACTTC.

This chain connects TRBV11-2 to TRBJ2-3, with D perhaps TRBD2 (5 bases). V gave up 5 bases and J gave up 0 bases, with 18 bases separating them. From germline, CDR1 is SGHAT and CDR2 FQNNGV. The CDR3 covers 17 residues. The CDR3: CASSTSPLVFSTDTQYF. In DNA, the CDR3 is TGTGCCAGCAGCACCTCTCCACTAGTCTTTAGCACAGATACGCAGTATTTT.

This rearrangement joins TRBV28 to TRBJ1-2; the match to TRBD1 covers 9 bases. Germline V gives CDR1 MDHEN, CDR2 SYDVKM. The CDR3 covers 13 residues. With V trimmed by 6 bases and J by 6 bases, 5 bases remained unmatched. The CDR3 is CASRPHRGHGYTF. DNA of the CDR3: TGTGCCAGCAGGCCCCACAGGGGGCATGGCTACACCTTC.

The chain couples TRBV5-1 to TRBJ2-7; D may be TRBD1 (6 bases). CDR1 is SGHRS, CDR2 YFSETQ, per germline. V was shortened by 1 base and J by 0 bases, with 14 bases between the two germline ends. The CDR3 sequence is 16 residues long. The CDR3 here is CASSLSQGPSSYEQYF. The CDR3 DNA is TGCGCCAGCAGCTTGTCCCAGGGGCCGAGCTCCTACGAGCAGTACTTC. Full variable domain (outside the CDR3, taken from reference TRBV5-1 and TRBJ2-7): KAGVTQTPRYLIKTRGQQVTLSCSPISGHRSVSWYQQTPGQGLQFLFEYFSETQRNKGNFPGRFSGRQFSNSRSEMNVSTLELGDSALYLCASSLSQGPSSYEQYFGPGTRLTVT.

The CDR3: CASSLAALYGYTF. Written as DNA, the CDR3 is TGTGCCAGCAGTTTGGCGGCGCTCTATGGCTACACCTTC. V is TRBV12-3 or TRBV12-4 and J is TRBJ1-2; no firm D call. V lost 3 bases, J lost 4 bases, and 9 bases lay in between. This CDR3 has 13 residues.

This clone was detected a few times. V is TRBV28 and J is TRBJ1-4; the D gene is possibly TRBD1 (5 bases). V was clipped by 10 bases and J by 10 bases, with 13 bases between them. This CDR3 region has 11 residues. Germline lookup yields CDR1 MDHEN and CDR2 SYDVKM. The CDR3 coding sequence is TGTGCCACCCTCTTTCAGGGAAAACTGTTTTTT. Its protein is CATLFQGKLFF.

A remark on this clone: The sample carries other DNA sequences with the same CDR3. The V call is TRBV15, the J call TRBJ2-7; D unclear. The CDR3 covers 13 residues. CDR1 and CDR2 (germline): LNHNV, YYDKDF (reference sequence). Trimming removed 3 bases at V and 3 bases at J, with 9 bases between. The CDR3 loop reads CATSRDRVYEQYF. The CDR3 DNA reads TGTGCCACCAGCAGGGACCGTGTCTACGAGCAGTACTTC.

The J gene is TRBJ2-1, the V gene TRBV3-1 (or the pseudogene TRBV3-2); D gene uncertain. Trimming took 0 bases from V and 7 from J, leaving 16 bases between them. The CDR3 contains 16 residues. Germline-derived CDR1 and CDR2 are LGHDT and YNNKEL (reference sequence). The CDR3 loop reads CASSQELLRLGNEQFF. The DNA of the CDR3 is TGTGCCAGCAGCCAAGAACTCTTGCGTCTGGGAAATGAGCAGTTCTTC.

The rearrangement uses TRBV30 and TRBJ2-7; no definite D call. This CDR3 is built from 14 residues. The germline V and J ends were trimmed by 0 bases and 5 bases, with 14 bases remaining between them. Per the germline V gene, CDR1 is GTSNPN and CDR2 is SVGIG (reference sequence). The CDR3 is CAWSVPPGIHEQYF. As DNA, the CDR3 is TGTGCCTGGAGTGTACCCCCGGGTATCCACGAGCAGTACTTC. The full variable domain, in which reference TRBV30 and TRBJ2-7 provide the parts outside the CDR3, is SQTIHQWPATLVQPVGSPLSLECTVEGTSNPNLYWYRQAAGRGLQLLFYSVGIGQISSEVPQNLSASRPQDRQFILSSKKLLLSDSGFYLCAWSVPPGIHEQYFGPGTRLTVT.

This rearrangement joins TRBV3-1 (or the pseudogene TRBV3-2) to TRBJ2-6, with 10 bases aligning to TRBD2. Unmatched junction bases numbered 5, after V lost 3 bases and J lost 0 bases. This CDR3 is built from 18 residues. Germline V gene data show CDR1 as LGHDT and CDR2 as YNNKEL (reference sequence). This CDR3 is CASSHQAGGVSGANVLTF. In nucleotides, the CDR3 is TGTGCCAGCAGCCACCAAGCGGGGGGGGTCTCTGGGGCCAACGTCCTGACTTTC.

This clone was seen just once. V and J are TRBV7-6 and TRBJ2-7, with D perhaps assigned TRBD1 or TRBD2 (6 bases each). Germline-derived CDR1 and CDR2 are SGHVS and FNYEAQ. V dropped 5 bases and J dropped 3 bases, with 17 bases sitting between them. This CDR3 region has 15 residues. The CDR3 DNA reads as TGTGCCAGCAGCGACCTCCGCGGAGGGGGCTACGAGCAGTACTTC. Translating gives CASSDLRGGGYEQYF.